This T cell receptor beta chain was captured in a study of shared clonotypes between healthy human individuals. For the study at large: A couple of female and a few male donors aged 18 to 49 were enrolled. Findings of the study overall: The generation probabilities recorded for non-shared clonotypes fell below those of clonotypes shared by all four donors.

Trimming shortened V by 8 bases and J by 0 bases, and 14 bases separated the two germline ends. From germline, CDR1 is MDHEN and CDR2 SYDVKM. This CDR3 is 14 amino acids long. In regard to this clone: Its antigen is unknown.

An assay was performed, and its level was deep. Every subset had its genomic DNA shared out evenly among several immunoSEQ plates. Data came from immunoSEQ multiplex PCR; TCRdb stores just in-frame clones and leaves some out. The table includes around 690,000 clones, 80% to 95% detected once. The TCR comes from a man between 18 and 29 years old in good health. Some clones in this sample may be carry-over from other donors' samples. This chain uses TRBV28 with TRBJ2-7, with a weak D call TRBD1 (6 bases). The sample comprised memory CD8+ T cells from PBMCs. Regarding subset: CD45RO+ cells pooled with CCR7-negative TemRA cells. The CDR3 is CASGWDTDSYEQYF. Written as DNA, the CDR3 is TGTGCCAGCGGGTGGGACACTGACTCCTACGAGCAGTACTTC.